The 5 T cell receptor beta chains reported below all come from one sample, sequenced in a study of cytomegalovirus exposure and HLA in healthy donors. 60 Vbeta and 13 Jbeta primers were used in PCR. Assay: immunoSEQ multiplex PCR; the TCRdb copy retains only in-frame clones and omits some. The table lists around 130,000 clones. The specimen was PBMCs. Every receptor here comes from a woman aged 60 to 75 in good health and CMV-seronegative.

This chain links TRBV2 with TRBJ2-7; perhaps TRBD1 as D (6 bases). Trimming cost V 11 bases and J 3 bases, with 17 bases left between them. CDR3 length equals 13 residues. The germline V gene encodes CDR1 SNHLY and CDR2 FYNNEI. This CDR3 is CASRGQTVYEQYF. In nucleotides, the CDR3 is TGTGCCTCCAGGGGCCAGACAGTCTACGAGCAGTACTTC. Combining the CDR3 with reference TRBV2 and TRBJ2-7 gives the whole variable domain EPEVTQTPSHQVTQMGQEVILRCVPISNHLYFYWYRQILGQKVEFLVSFYNNEISEKSEIFDDQFSVERPDGSNFTLKIRSTKLEDSAMYFCASRGQTVYEQYFGPGTRLTVT.

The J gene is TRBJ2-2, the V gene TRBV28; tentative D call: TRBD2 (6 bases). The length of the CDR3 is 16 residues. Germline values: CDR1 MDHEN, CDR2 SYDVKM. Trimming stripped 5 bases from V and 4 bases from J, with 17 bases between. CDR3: CASSLPRGGITGELFF. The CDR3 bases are TGTGCCAGCAGTCTACCCCGGGGAGGAATCACCGGGGAGCTGTTTTTT.

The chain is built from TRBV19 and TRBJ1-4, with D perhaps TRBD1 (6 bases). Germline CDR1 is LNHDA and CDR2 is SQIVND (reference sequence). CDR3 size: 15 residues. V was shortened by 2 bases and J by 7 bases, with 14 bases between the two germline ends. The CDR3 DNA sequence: TGTGCCAGTAGTATATATGCACAGGGAAGTGAAAAACTGTTTTTT. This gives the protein CASSIYAQGSEKLFF.

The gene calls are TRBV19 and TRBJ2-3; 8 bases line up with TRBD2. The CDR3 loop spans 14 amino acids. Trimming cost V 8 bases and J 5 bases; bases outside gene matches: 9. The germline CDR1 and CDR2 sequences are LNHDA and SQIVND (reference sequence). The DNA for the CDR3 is TGTGCCAGTGAGGTCGGGGGGGGCCTAGATACGCAGTATTTT. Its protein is CASEVGGGLDTQYF.

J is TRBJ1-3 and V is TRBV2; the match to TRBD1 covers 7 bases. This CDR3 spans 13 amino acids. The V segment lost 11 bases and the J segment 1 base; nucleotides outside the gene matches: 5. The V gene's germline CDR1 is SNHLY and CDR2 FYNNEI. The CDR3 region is CASQGMSGNTIYF. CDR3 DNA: TGTGCCTCACAGGGGATGTCTGGAAACACCATATATTTT. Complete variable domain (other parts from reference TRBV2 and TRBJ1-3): EPEVTQTPSHQVTQMGQEVILRCVPISNHLYFYWYRQILGQKVEFLVSFYNNEISEKSEIFDDQFSVERPDGSNFTLKIRSTKLEDSAMYFCASQGMSGNTIYFGEGSWLTVV.